Presented here are 25 T cell receptor beta chains from one specimen sequenced in a study of T cell responses to AZD1222 COVID-19 vaccine (dated by TCRdb to the early 2020s). The label giving this sample's time point can be read as: baseline before first vaccination. The library relied on the immunoSEQ multiplex PCR assay. The table comes from immuneACCESS by way of TCRdb, which keeps in-frame sequences with V and J called. Part of the clones is missing from these tables; in studies checked, under half for an unresolved V gene and the rest for unknown reasons. In all, the sample holds almost 65,000 clones, and around 83% of those were seen once. The top ten constitute under 8% of the sample. Source: peripheral blood, taken on day 0 of AZD1222 vaccination. The receptors derive from an adult in good health.

The rearrangement links TRBV4-3 to TRBJ1-3; 8 bases align to TRBD1. The CDR3 length is 15 residues. CDR1 and CDR2 from the germline V gene are LGHNA and YSLEER. The V and J ends lost 0 bases and 10 bases, in that order; junction bases with no gene match: 8. CDR3 loop: CASSQDRGQGITIYF. The CDR3 nucleotides are TGCGCCAGCAGCCAAGATAGAGGACAGGGTATAACCATATATTTT.

The rearrangement links TRBV5-1 to TRBJ1-2, with unresolved D. Germline V gene lookup returns CDR1 SGHRS and CDR2 YFSETQ. The CDR3 contains 13 residues. V lost 4 bases and J lost 8, with 15 bases in between. The CDR3 DNA reads as TGCGCCAGCAGCCCCTCTCCAGATTGGGGCTACACCTTC. This gives the protein CASSPSPDWGYTF. The whole variable domain, remainder taken from reference TRBV5-1 and TRBJ1-2, is KAGVTQTPRYLIKTRGQQVTLSCSPISGHRSVSWYQQTPGQGLQFLFEYFSETQRNKGNFPGRFSGRQFSNSRSEMNVSTLELGDSALYLCASSPSPDWGYTFGSGTRLTVV.

The rearrangement joins TRBV5-1 to TRBJ2-7, with 8 bases that match TRBD1. Germline assignment: CDR1 SGHRS and CDR2 YFSETQ. The CDR3 has 15 amino acids. Germline trimming cut 2 bases from V and 6 bases from J; bases unmatched to any gene: 10. CDR3 amino acids: CASSLGGQGRGEQYF. The CDR3 nucleotides read TGCGCCAGCAGCTTAGGAGGACAGGGAAGGGGCGAGCAGTACTTC.

The J gene is TRBJ2-5, the V gene TRBV12-3 or TRBV12-4; 7 bases align to TRBD1. V lost 6 bases to trimming and J lost 4 bases; unmatched junction nucleotides: 5. The CDR3 consists of 13 residues. The CDR3 region has the DNA TGTGCCAGCAGACGCACAGGGGTAGAGACCCAGTACTTC. This codes for CASRRTGVETQYF.

This CDR3 reads CASSPDRHYGYTF. The CDR3 nucleotides read TGTGCCAGCAGCCCCGACAGACACTATGGCTACACCTTC. The genes are TRBV7-2 and TRBJ1-2, with a possible D match to TRBD1 (5 bases). V shed 5 bases and J shed 3 bases, with 10 bases lying between them. The CDR3 contains 13 residues. Per germline, CDR1 SGHTA and CDR2 FQGNSA.

The chain uses TRBV2 and TRBJ1-6, with TRBD1 identical over 8 bases. With 4 bases clipped from V and 4 bases from J, the junction kept 0 bases outside the gene matches. CDR1 SNHLY and CDR2 FYNNEI come from the germline V gene. This CDR3 contains 14 residues. CDR3 protein: CASSGQGYNSPLHF. The CDR3 bases are TGTGCCAGCAGTGGACAGGGGTATAATTCACCCCTCCACTTT.

The chain carries TRBV10-1 and TRBJ2-1; 9 bases are shared with TRBD2. The V and J ends lost 3 bases and 8 bases, in that order; junction bases with no gene match: 5. From germline, CDR1 is WNHNN and CDR2 SYGVQD (reference sequence). The CDR3 is 14 residues long. The CDR3 region is CASSDGGGAYEQFF. CDR3 in DNA: TGCGCCAGCAGTGATGGCGGGGGGGCCTATGAGCAGTTCTTC.

This chain connects TRBV5-1 to TRBJ2-5; 11 bases fit TRBD1. Trimming removed 3 bases from V and 5 bases from J; junction bases left unmatched: 6. Germline CDR1 reads SGHRS; CDR2 reads YFSETQ. This CDR3 has 15 amino acids. In DNA form, the CDR3 reads TGCGCCAGCAGCTCACGGACAGGGGGCGCTGAGACCCAGTACTTC. This gives the protein CASSSRTGGAETQYF.

The chain recombines TRBV28 with TRBJ1-6, with 7 bases matching TRBD1. J was trimmed by 4 bases and V by 3 bases; bases with no gene match: 9. The CDR3 loop spans 17 amino acids. The germline V gene encodes CDR1 MDHEN and CDR2 SYDVKM. The CDR3 nucleotides are TGTGCCAGCAGTTTCACAGGGGACCTTCTTTATAATTCACCCCTCCACTTT. Protein product: CASSFTGDLLYNSPLHF.

The chain carries TRBV5-1 and TRBJ2-7; D possibly corresponds to TRBD2 (5 bases). Germline values: CDR1 SGHRS, CDR2 YFSETQ. Trimming left V 3 bases short and J 5 bases short, with 12 bases between. The CDR3 is made up of 13 amino acids. The CDR3 sequence is CASSSLETNEQYF. The CDR3 DNA sequence: TGCGCCAGCAGCTCACTAGAAACGAACGAGCAGTACTTC. Using reference TRBV5-1 and TRBJ2-7 for the parts outside the CDR3, the full variable domain is KAGVTQTPRYLIKTRGQQVTLSCSPISGHRSVSWYQQTPGQGLQFLFEYFSETQRNKGNFPGRFSGRQFSNSRSEMNVSTLELGDSALYLCASSSLETNEQYFGPGTRLTVT.

V usage is TRBV29-1 and J usage is TRBJ2-1; 14 nucleotides line up with TRBD2. Per the germline V gene, CDR1 is SQVTM and CDR2 is ANQGSEA. The CDR3 covers 16 residues. The J segment lost 7 bases and the V segment lost 5 bases, leaving 10 bases of the junction unmatched. CDR3 sequence reads: CSVNAGTSGGENEQFF. Here the CDR3 DNA reads TGCAGCGTTAACGCCGGGACTAGCGGGGGAGAAAATGAGCAGTTCTTC.

The chain links TRBV2 to TRBJ1-4; no clear D gene. The CDR3 loop spans 15 amino acids. Germline CDR1 reads SNHLY; CDR2 reads FYNNEI. V lost 3 bases and J lost 4, with 12 bases in between. In DNA, the CDR3 is TGTGCCAGCAGTGACCTGGACGGGAATAATGAAAAACTGTTTTTT. Translated, it gives CASSDLDGNNEKLFF.

The V and J genes are TRBV18 and TRBJ1-1; no firm D call. Germline V CDR1 and CDR2: KGHSH, LQKENI. The V and J ends lost 2 bases and 1 base respectively, with 14 bases between them. This CDR3 has 16 amino acids. The DNA of the CDR3 is TGTGCCAGCTCACCAGAGATGGACCGCTCGAACACTGAAGCTTTCTTT. Translating it yields CASSPEMDRSNTEAFF.

This clone was observed a few times. V gene TRBV5-4 combines with J gene TRBJ1-1, with D tentatively TRBD1 (5 bases). Deletions cut 0 bases from V and 4 bases from J, with 13 bases between. The CDR3 runs to 15 residues. The germline gives CDR1 SGHNT, CDR2 YYREEE (reference sequence). The CDR3 loop reads CASSLAKAGGTEAFF. The CDR3 DNA follows: TGTGCCAGCAGCTTGGCCAAGGCGGGGGGCACTGAAGCTTTCTTT. Based on the CDR3 plus reference TRBV5-4 and TRBJ1-1, the full variable domain is ETGVTQSPTHLIKTRGQQVTLRCSSQSGHNTVSWYQQALGQGPQFIFQYYREEENGRGNFPPRFSGLQFPNYSSELNVNALELDDSALYLCASSLAKAGGTEAFFGQGTRLTVV.

The rearrangement joins TRBV19 to TRBJ1-2; 9 positions agree with TRBD1. Per the germline V gene, CDR1 is LNHDA and CDR2 is SQIVND (reference sequence). The CDR3 length is 17 residues. Germline trimming cut 4 bases from V and 4 bases from J; bases unmatched to any gene: 13. The CDR3 DNA reads as TGTGCCAGTAGTAGGGCAGTGGGGACAGGGACCTCCTATGGCTACACCTTC. Translating it yields CASSRAVGTGTSYGYTF.

The V and J genes are TRBV6-5 and TRBJ2-2; 14 bases are shared with TRBD2. The V segment lost 5 bases and the J segment 6 bases; nucleotides outside the gene matches: 2. The CDR3 contains 15 residues. CDR1 and CDR2 (germline): MNHEY, SVGAGI. The CDR3 protein is CASSPTSGGAGELFF. DNA of the CDR3: TGTGCCAGCAGTCCGACTAGCGGGGGGGCCGGGGAGCTGTTTTTT.

The chain combines TRBV6-1 with TRBJ1-2, with D possibly being TRBD1 (5 bases). The CDR3 has 16 residues. V shed 0 bases and J shed 0 bases, with 11 bases lying between them. The germline V gene encodes CDR1 MNHNS and CDR2 SASEGT. DNA of the CDR3: TGTGCCAGCAGTGAAGCCCCGGGACCCACTAACTATGGCTACACCTTC. It codes for CASSEAPGPTNYGYTF.

The V and J genes are TRBV6-5 and TRBJ2-5; 11 positions agree with TRBD2. V dropped 6 bases and J dropped 6; count of bases not matched to a gene: 6. Germline V gene data show CDR1 as MNHEY and CDR2 as SVGAGI. The CDR3 covers 14 residues. CDR3 region: CASRLAGGPKTQYF. The DNA for the CDR3 is TGTGCCAGCAGGTTAGCGGGGGGGCCGAAGACCCAGTACTTC.

The rearrangement uses TRBV5-1 and TRBJ2-7, with D possibly being TRBD1 or TRBD2 (5 bases each). Germline CDR1 and CDR2: SGHRS and YFSETQ. The CDR3 totals 15 residues. V gave up 1 base and J gave up 0 bases, with 11 bases separating them. CDR3 in DNA: TGCGCCAGCAGCTTGTTTTGGGGGTCCTCCTACGAGCAGTACTTC. Protein: CASSLFWGSSYEQYF.

CDR3 coding DNA: TGCGCCAGCAGCCGAGCCGCCGGGACTAGCGGGGGCAATGAGCAGTTCTTC. Translation gives CASSRAAGTSGGNEQFF. V gene TRBV4-3 combines with J gene TRBJ2-1, with TRBD2 identical over 14 bases. J lost 6 bases, V lost 4 bases, and 8 bases had no gene match. The germline CDR1 and CDR2 sequences are LGHNA and YSLEER. The CDR3 has 17 residues.

This rearrangement joins TRBV6-2 or TRBV6-3 to TRBJ2-4; D is uncertain. There are 14 residues in the CDR3. CDR1 is MNHEY and CDR2 is SVGEGT in the germline V gene. V was cut by 6 bases and J by 3 bases, with 12 bases left in between. CDR3 sequence: CASSLEMGKNIQYF. Written as DNA, the CDR3 is TGTGCCAGCAGCCTAGAAATGGGCAAAAACATTCAGTACTTC.

This clone showed up just a few times. This chain connects TRBV5-8 to TRBJ1-5, with D perhaps matching TRBD1 (6 bases). The CDR3 covers 16 residues. From germline, CDR1 is SGHTS and CDR2 YDEGEE. The V gene lost 1 base and the J gene lost 1 base, with 12 bases spanning the gap. The CDR3 loop reads CASSLLGGESNQPQHF. CDR3 in DNA: TGTGCCAGCAGCTTGCTGGGGGGCGAGAGCAATCAGCCCCAGCATTTT.

The gene calls are TRBV7-2 and TRBJ1-5, with TRBD1 as a possible D gene (6 bases). Germline V lookup: CDR1 SGHTA, CDR2 FQGNSA. This CDR3 has 14 residues. Trimming pared 1 base from V and 2 bases from J, leaving 6 bases between. The CDR3 sequence: CASSLGQGNQPQHF. CDR3 nucleotide sequence: TGTGCCAGCAGCTTAGGACAGGGCAATCAGCCCCAGCATTTT.

The chain carries TRBV7-2 and TRBJ1-6; 7 nucleotides line up with TRBD1. The V segment lost 5 bases and the J segment 7 bases; nucleotides outside the gene matches: 8. There are 15 residues in the CDR3. CDR1 is SGHTA, CDR2 FQGNSA, per germline. CDR3 region: CASSARQGSNSPLHF. The DNA of the CDR3 is TGTGCCAGCAGCGCCCGACAGGGTAGCAATTCACCCCTCCACTTT.

The chain employs TRBV18 and TRBJ1-6; D not resolved. This CDR3 spans 12 amino acids. CDR1 is KGHSH and CDR2 is LQKENI in the germline V gene. The ends were cut back, 3 bases at V and 12 bases at J, with 9 bases in the middle. CDR3 nucleotide sequence: TGTGCCAGCTCACCGCCAATAGGACCCCTCCACTTT. Protein: CASSPPIGPLHF.